Listed here are 23 T cell receptor beta chains from one sample, sequenced in a study of cytomegalovirus exposure and HLA in healthy donors. The PCR ran on 60 Vbeta and 13 Jbeta primers. TCRdb's copy holds only in-frame clones and misses some; the assay was immunoSEQ multiplex PCR. The sample holds some 170,000 clones, roughly 79% seen once. Material: PBMCs. Receptors originate from a male donor in good health and CMV-seronegative.

The gene calls are TRBV5-8 and TRBJ1-6, with 7 nucleotides matching TRBD1. The CDR3 is made up of 14 amino acids. The junction had 6 bases not matched to a gene; V was cut back by 4 bases and J by 8 bases. Per the germline V gene, CDR1 is SGHTS and CDR2 is YDEGEE. This CDR3 reads CASSVGQSDSPLHF. The DNA of the CDR3 is TGTGCCAGCAGCGTGGGACAGTCGGATTCACCCCTCCACTTT.

Only one count was recorded for this clone. This chain links TRBV12-5 with TRBJ1-5; D is possibly TRBD1 (6 bases). Trimming shortened V by 1 base and J by 6 bases, and 13 bases separated the two germline ends. Germline CDR1 reads LGHNT; CDR2 reads FRNRAP. The CDR3 is 15 residues long. CDR3 protein: CASGLGQAIRQPQHF. The CDR3 region has the DNA TGTGCTAGTGGTTTGGGACAGGCGATCCGTCAGCCCCAGCATTTT.

The chain employs TRBV4-2 and TRBJ2-3; 7 bases agree with TRBD2. Trimming removed 0 bases from V and 8 bases from J; junction bases left unmatched: 8. The CDR3 is 15 residues long. The germline V gene has CDR1 LGHNA and CDR2 YNFKEQ. DNA for the CDR3: TGTGCCAGCAGCCAAGACGAAACTAGCGTTGGTACGCAGTATTTT. Translation gives CASSQDETSVGTQYF.

Concerning this clone: One end of the junction does not line up with germline, which may come from a read error. The chain joins TRBV9 to TRBJ1-6; 8 bases fit TRBD1. Germline CDR1 SGDLS, CDR2 YYNGEE. The CDR3 is made up of 14 amino acids. This CDR3 is CASSGAGGISPPHF. DNA for the CDR3: TGTGCCAGCAGCGGGGCAGGGGGCATTTCACCCCCCCACTTT. The full variable domain, its missing parts supplied by reference TRBV9 and TRBJ1-6, is DSGVTQTPKHLITATGQRVTLRCSPRSGDLSVYWYQQSLDQGLQFLIQYYNGEERAKGNILERFSAQQFPDLHSELNLSSLELGDSALYFCASSGAGGISPPHFGNGTRLTVT.

This clone was counted a few times. This chain connects TRBV6-5 to TRBJ1-1, with D unresolved. Looked up from germline, CDR1 is MNHEY and CDR2 is SVGAGI. The V end was cut by 5 bases, the J end by 4 bases, with 11 bases between. The CDR3 runs to 13 residues. The CDR3 DNA is TGTGCCAGCAGTCTAATGCTGAGCACTGAAGCTTTCTTT. This codes for CASSLMLSTEAFF.

The chain couples TRBV30 to TRBJ1-2; 9 nucleotides align to TRBD1. J lost 4 bases, V lost 2 bases, and 5 bases had no gene match. This CDR3 is built from 14 residues. Germline-derived CDR1 and CDR2 are GTSNPN and SVGIG (reference sequence). CDR3 residues: CAWSSGQGSYGYTF. For the CDR3, the DNA is TGTGCCTGGAGTTCGGGACAGGGTAGCTATGGCTACACCTTC.

The CDR3 DNA follows: TGTGCCAGCTCACCCCGGGGGGACACTGAAGCTTTCTTT. Translation: CASSPRGDTEAFF. J is TRBJ1-1 and V is TRBV18; D perhaps matches TRBD1 (5 bases). V was shortened by 3 bases and J by 3 bases, with 8 bases between the two germline ends. Per the germline V gene, CDR1 is KGHSH and CDR2 is LQKENI. The CDR3 covers 13 residues.

This clone was seen only a few times. The chain employs TRBV6-1 and TRBJ2-3; 10 bases align to TRBD2. V dropped 8 bases and J dropped 6; count of bases not matched to a gene: 8. The CDR3 sequence is 14 residues long. Germline CDR1 and CDR2: MNHNS and SASEGT. The CDR3 nucleotides are TGTGCCAGCGTAAATCCTAGCGGGAGTGATACGCAGTATTTT. This sequence encodes CASVNPSGSDTQYF.

The J gene is TRBJ2-1, the V gene TRBV6-4; D unresolved. V lost 2 bases and J 5 bases, leaving 10 bases between the germline ends. Germline-derived CDR1 and CDR2 are MRHNA and SNTAGT. The CDR3 has 14 amino acids. This CDR3 reads CASSDLRGDNEQFF. The DNA for the CDR3 is TGTGCCAGCAGTGACCTACGAGGTGACAATGAGCAGTTCTTC.

The chain combines TRBV4-3 with TRBJ1-1; 9 bases agree with TRBD1. Germline CDR1 is LGHNA and CDR2 is YSLEER. The V segment lost 0 bases and the J segment 4 bases; nucleotides outside the gene matches: 12. This CDR3 contains 18 residues. The CDR3 DNA follows: TGCGCCAGCAGCCAAGATAGAGGGGACAGGGAAGGAGGCACTGAAGCTTTCTTT. This codes for CASSQDRGDREGGTEAFF.

This clone is a singleton in its sample. V is TRBV9 and J is TRBJ2-1, with 8 positions matching TRBD2. The junction had 11 bases not matched to a gene; V was cut back by 3 bases and J by 6 bases. This CDR3 is built from 16 residues. CDR1 SGDLS and CDR2 YYNGEE come from the germline V gene. Here the CDR3 DNA reads TGTGCCAGCAGCGGCCCGAGCGGGGGAGGTAGCAATGAGCAGTTCTTC. This encodes CASSGPSGGGSNEQFF.

The chain employs TRBV28 and TRBJ2-1, with 15 bases that match TRBD2. This CDR3 has 16 residues. CDR1 MDHEN and CDR2 SYDVKM come from the germline V gene. Trimming took 6 bases from V and 7 from J; bases not matched to a gene: 7. The chain's CDR3 is CASRGLAGGGRNEQFF. For the CDR3, the DNA is TGTGCCAGCAGAGGACTAGCGGGAGGGGGACGAAATGAGCAGTTCTTC.

The V gene is TRBV11-2, the J gene TRBJ1-1; 7 positions agree with TRBD1. The germline gives CDR1 SGHAT, CDR2 FQNNGV. The V gene end was trimmed by 2 bases and the J gene end by 8 bases; junction bases not matched to a gene: 11. The CDR3 runs to 15 residues. CDR3 sequence (DNA): TGTGCCAGCAGCTTATCCCGGACAGGATTATCAGAAGCTTTCTTT. It encodes CASSLSRTGLSEAFF.

V usage is TRBV30 and J usage is TRBJ1-5, with TRBD1 identical over 8 bases. From germline, CDR1 is GTSNPN and CDR2 SVGIG (reference sequence). V shed 2 bases, J shed 3 bases, and the junction held 6 bases outside the gene matches. The length of the CDR3 is 15 residues. The CDR3, as DNA: TGTGCCTGGAGTAGAGGACAGGGACTCAATCAGCCCCAGCATTTT. Its protein product is CAWSRGQGLNQPQHF.

This chain connects TRBV6-5 to TRBJ2-1; D is perhaps TRBD1 (5 bases). V lost 7 bases to trimming and J lost 0 bases, with 10 bases between them. This CDR3 spans 14 amino acids. Germline CDR1 MNHEY, CDR2 SVGAGI. CDR3 DNA: TGTGCCAGCACAGGGCCGGGCTCCTACAATGAGCAGTTCTTC. It codes for CASTGPGSYNEQFF.

The rearrangement uses TRBV15 and TRBJ1-5; TRBD1 agrees at 7 bases. J gave up 3 bases and V 1 base, and 3 bases lay outside the gene matches. CDR1 and CDR2 from the germline V gene are LNHNV and YYDKDF (reference sequence). The CDR3 extends over 15 amino acids. DNA for the CDR3: TGTGCCACCAGCAGAGTTCAGGGGGACAATCAGCCCCAGCATTTT. Protein sequence: CATSRVQGDNQPQHF.

The rearrangement links TRBV29-1 to TRBJ2-1; D is unresolved. Looked up from germline, CDR1 is SQVTM and CDR2 is ANQGSEA. The CDR3 length is 15 residues. V was clipped by 2 bases and J by 9 bases, with 20 bases between them. The CDR3 nucleotides read TGCAGCGTTGAATTAGCCTACGAACCCCCGGGTGAGCAGTTCTTC. This encodes CSVELAYEPPGEQFF.

This sequence joins TRBV18 and TRBJ2-1; D is undetermined. Germline V CDR1 and CDR2: KGHSH, LQKENI. The CDR3 is made up of 14 amino acids. The V and J ends lost 3 bases and 5 bases respectively, with 11 bases between them. The DNA of the CDR3 is TGTGCCAGCTCACCCGAAGAGCCTAACAATGAGCAGTTCTTC. Translated, it gives CASSPEEPNNEQFF.

The chain links TRBV4-2 to TRBJ2-1; D unclear. Germline V gives CDR1 LGHNA, CDR2 YNFKEQ. Trimming cost V 1 base and J 6 bases, with 13 bases left between them. This CDR3 is 15 amino acids long. The CDR3 nucleotides are TGTGCCAGCAGCCAAGCGTCCCTAAGCCTCAATGAGCAGTTCTTC. It is translated as CASSQASLSLNEQFF.

The chain links TRBV6-6 to TRBJ2-1; TRBD2 matches at 7 bases. Germline trimming cut 7 bases from V and 0 bases from J; bases unmatched to any gene: 6. The CDR3 is 15 amino acids. The germline V gene has CDR1 MNHNY and CDR2 SVGAGI (reference sequence). CDR3 protein: CASTTGGSSYNEQFF. CDR3 DNA: TGTGCCAGCACCACGGGCGGGAGCTCCTACAATGAGCAGTTCTTC.

The V call is TRBV30, the J call TRBJ1-2, with 10 nucleotides matching TRBD1. Trimming at V came to 5 bases and at J to 3 bases, leaving 6 bases not matched to a gene. Per the germline V gene, CDR1 is GTSNPN and CDR2 is SVGIG (reference sequence). CDR3 length equals 14 residues. The CDR3 loop is CAWVPGTGDYGYTF. CDR3 DNA sequence: TGTGCCTGGGTGCCAGGGACAGGGGACTATGGCTACACCTTC.

The chain has TRBV25-1 and TRBJ1-4; 8 nucleotides line up with TRBD1. The germline CDR1 and CDR2 sequences are MGHDK and SYGVNS. The CDR3 sequence is 16 residues long. The junction had 7 bases not matched to a gene; V was cut back by 2 bases and J by 5 bases. The CDR3 region has the DNA TGTGCCAGCAGTGAAATACCAGGGGGCCCGAATGAAAAACTGTTTTTT. It codes for CASSEIPGGPNEKLFF. Looking up the rest from reference TRBV25-1 and TRBJ1-4 gives the full variable domain: EADIYQTPRYLVIGTGKKITLECSQTMGHDKMYWYQQDPGMELHLIHYSYGVNSTEKGDLSSESTVSRIRTEHFPLTLESARPSHTSQYLCASSEIPGGPNEKLFFGSGTQLSVL.

The rearrangement uses TRBV2 and TRBJ2-1, with TRBD2 matching 8 bases. The CDR3 runs 19 residues. The germline gives CDR1 SNHLY, CDR2 FYNNEI. The trim removed 0 bases at V and 9 bases at J, leaving 19 bases unmatched. In nucleotides, the CDR3 is TGTGCCAGCAGTGAAGCCCGGATCGGGAGAGCGGGGGTAGGAGGTGAGCAGTTCTTC. Translating gives CASSEARIGRAGVGGEQFF.